This T cell receptor (beta chain) was sequenced during a study of cytomegalovirus exposure and HLA in healthy donors (TCRdb year 2017). Broadly, across the study: An earlier analysis of about 530 of the donors reported about 260 Gb of sequence data and 95 million to 120 million unique TCR beta sequences obtained from about 179 million T cells. In a later analysis, previously published TCR beta repertoires from 670 or so donors were re-analyzed and high-resolution HLA genotyping was added so that TCR occurrence patterns could be studied. Roughly five DR-DQ haplotypes were treated as single units for association and clustering because of strong linkage in the cohort. Donor age, sex, ethnicity and CMV serostatus were compiled alongside the repertoire data. In the later analysis, no new phenotypic data were used to find candidate immune exposures; instead, reliance was placed on TCR beta sequences and their occurrence across donors. All discovery cohort repertoires had been generated using a single sequencing platform. Typing coverage varied by locus: 629-630 donors for A, B, C, DRB1 and DQB1; some 520 for DQA1; 600 to 610 for DPA1; fewer than 480 for DPB1. Besides the first cohort of around 670 subjects, a separate validation cohort made up of some 110 different subjects was used. The study combined high-throughput TCR immunosequencing, statistical association of individual TCRs with disease status, and machine learning to predict cytomegalovirus infection status. Among the 398 genotyped donors, about 85% belonged to the genetic ancestry cluster associated with self-reported Caucasian donors. Among some 400 genotyped donors of the cohort, an average of approximately 220,000 unique TCR beta nucleotide sequences was sequenced per donor, of which 15% to 20% were non-productive. The study used immunosequencing to profile the T cell repertoires of approximately 630 subjects and linked those repertoires to cytomegalovirus serostatus. HLA typing covered class I and class II loci at four-digit resolution. An early release covering roughly 600 HLA-typed donors comprised 250 to 350 gigabases of sequencing data and approximately 80 million unique TCR sequences. The study was designed to test whether signatures of past pathogen exposure could be identified by cataloging public T cell receptors. A later genetic analysis took genome-wide SNP genotypes for about 55% of the 666 donors and used that subset as a discovery cohort. To decide whether each TCR beta V gene segment behaved as functional or pseudogenic, an earlier analysis of some 600 of the donors relied on high-throughput TCR beta sequencing.

The cohort comprised 710 or so healthy bone marrow donors. At the time of sampling, every cohort member was nominally healthy, though immune exposures that went unrecorded were likely present. The donor was CMV seronegative and was included in the group of a few hundred seronegative cohort members. Each donor provided a peripheral blood sample, and peripheral blood mononuclear cells were used for TCR beta sequencing. The Qiagen DNeasy Blood Extraction Kit was used to extract genomic DNA from the blood cell samples. The library came from the immunoSEQ multiplex PCR assay. For the multiplex PCR, a mixture combining 60 forward primers for TCR Vbeta segments and 13 reverse primers for TCR Jbeta segments was used. A multiplex PCR assay on genomic DNA amplified the CDR3 region of rearranged TCR beta genes. On the Illumina HiSeq System, the amplified TCR beta libraries were sequenced as 87-base-pair reads. The published analysis was carried out like this. A later analysis counted about 80 million unique TCR beta chains across the 700 or so repertoires, and roughly 11 million of these chains were shared by at least two donors. To remove PCR and sequencing errors, raw reads were error-corrected and collapsed into unique sequences using a nearest-neighbor algorithm that merged closely related sequences. Alignment of CDR3 sequences to IMGT reference sequences was used to assign V, D and J gene segments. For a sequence to be retained, a match of at least six nucleotides to both a V gene segment and a J gene segment was required. A rearrangement was called productive if the CDR3 had no stop codons and remained in frame with V and J, and every other rearrangement was called non-productive. Following IMGT convention, CDR3 was defined as the stretch from the second conserved V-encoded cysteine to the conserved J-encoded phenylalanine. In an earlier analysis of just under 600 of the donors, sequences lacking an unambiguous match to a single V gene segment were excluded. An earlier analysis of fewer than 750 of the donors called V segments functional above 56.7% productive rearrangements and segregating when the between-donor standard deviation exceeded 5%. A statistical classification framework was built for diagnosing cytomegalovirus status from the catalog of TCR beta chain sequences. In a later analysis, TCR nucleotide sequences were compared against IMGT/GENE-DB human TR gene sequences so that V and J genes could be assigned. In a later analysis, CDR3 sequences and most-parsimonious VDJ recombination scenarios were assigned using the TCRdist pipeline. In a later analysis, every TCR beta chain was defined by the combination of its CDR3 amino acid sequence and its V-gene family, and reads without a unique V-gene family were dropped. In a later analysis, a few hundred highly shared, low-generation-probability nucleotide sequences were removed to address suspected cross-contamination and a sequencing artifact. A later analysis calculated a clonal expansion index for each public chain from normalized within-repertoire ranks of inferred template counts. Generation probabilities in a later analysis came from a VDJ recombination model fitted to out-of-frame rearrangements, and those results were checked against IGoR. A later analysis scored TCR-TCR, TCR-HLA and TCR-CMV co-occurrence with hypergeometric tests, applying a repertoire-size bias correction to TCR pairs. In a later analysis, false discovery rates were estimated by permuting HLA or CMV assignments 20 times. In a later analysis, co-occurring TCRs were grouped with DBSCAN, and TCRdist sequence similarity was added when clustering was performed within HLA-allele-positive subsets. Repertoires with fewer than 30,000 or more than 120,000 public chains were left out of co-occurrence clustering, as were five repertoires with anomalous nucleotide sharing. TCRdb provides this immuneACCESS table in a form limited to in-frame rearrangements. Some clones are lacking; in checked studies, under half of them reflect an unresolved V gene, and why the rest are absent is not known. V and J calls and clone size come straight from that table; D and trimming were deduced from the DNA. In this sample the table shows 60,000 to 85,000 clones, around 78% of which occur a single time. The ten largest clones take up less than 2% of the sample.

General conclusions and limits of the study: The only immune exposure information available for the cohort was CMV serostatus. According to a later analysis, TCR association rates differed among HLA loci, with DRB1 alleles showing the most associated TCRs and HLA-C alleles showing the fewest. Only TCR beta chains were sequenced in this cohort, and the absence of alpha or paired-chain data limited detectable features. The authors suggested that the approach could potentially be generalized to other disease states and immunological phenotypes. In a later analysis, HLA-associated TCR beta chains showed more clonal expansion and lower generation probabilities than non-associated chains that were equally common. When HLA alleles, especially DR and DQ, strongly co-occurred, TCR associations were difficult to assign to individual alleles. Roughly uniform sequencing depth across donors was assumed in presence/absence analyses, although this assumption may not hold. A further reported finding was that TCR beta sequences accurately predicted the HLA-A and HLA-B alleles for most subjects in the first cohort. In a later analysis, some 18,000 TCR beta sequences were associated with specific HLA alleles at a false discovery rate of 0.05. Linkage disequilibrium might explain the correlated functional status among segregating V segments, but an unknown experimental factor could not be excluded. In vitro tests confirmed that three of the cytomegalovirus-associated TCR beta chains recognize cytomegalovirus antigens. According to a later genetic analysis, donors in an Asian-associated ancestry cluster had fewer N-insertions in productive TCRs than the approximately 630-donor mean. In an earlier analysis of a few hundred of the donors, most TCR beta V segments were observed in productive rearrangements about 90% or about 30% of the time, broadly matching IMGT annotations. A cluster of highly shared sequence variants was judged likely to represent a technical artifact of the sequencing pipeline. A later analysis found that most CMV-associated TCR beta chains appeared HLA-restricted, with HLA associations seemingly driven largely by CMV exposure. In a later genetic analysis, a missense DCLRE1C variant was associated with V-gene and J-gene trimming of TCR beta chains, and the association was replicated in an independent cohort. Cytomegalovirus status was reported to be diagnosed by the classifier with high specificity and sensitivity in both the original and validation cohorts. Because HLA typing was missing for some donors at each locus, association tests included only the typed subset. Some IMGT-functional V segments, including TRBV6-2 and TRBV6-3, could not be distinguished by the 87-base-pair reads and were therefore excluded. A total of about 180 TCR beta chains were listed by the study as associated with cytomegalovirus. According to a later analysis, parvovirus B19, influenza, CMV and Epstein-Barr virus appeared linked to several top co-occurrence clusters. The earlier analysis of fewer than 750 of the donors excluded 15 to 20 rarely observed V segments, including chromosome 9 orphons, because counts were too low. Most TCR sequences were observed very rarely across donors, whereas some public TCRs were present in many individuals.

A word on this clone: The antigen this receptor binds is unknown. The input lacks base qualities; no much larger clone sits a single base away.

The trim is 2 bases for V and 8 bases for J, with a gap of 9 bases between the germline ends. The CDR3 contains 12 residues, cysteine and phenylalanine counted. Of the read, only the CDR3 DNA is kept; its 36 bases are in frame from base 1. Sequences SEHNR (CDR1) and FQNEAQ (CDR2) are obtained from the germline V gene (reference sequence). Sequencing input: PBMCs. The sequence is built from TRBV7-9 and TRBJ1-2, with the D gene not clear enough to name. The source is a middle-aged man in good health and CMV-seronegative. The DNA sequence is TGTGCCAGCAGCTTATCCCAGGCAGGCTACACCTTC. Its amino acids are CASSLSQAGYTF.